This paragraph covers one T cell receptor (beta chain) sequence. This clone was detected only a few times. The specificity of this receptor is unknown. One base away there is no much larger clone; base qualities are not given. This record comes from a study of cytomegalovirus exposure and HLA in healthy donors (dated by TCRdb to about 2017). Notes on the research overall: According to an earlier analysis of 587 of the donors, some 180 million T cells yielded roughly 110 million unique TCR beta sequences and about 300 Gb of sequence data. Roughly 300 gigabases of sequencing data and approximately 85 million unique TCR sequences were included in an early release covering about 700 HLA-typed donors. Of the roughly 400 genotyped donors, 65% to 90% fell in the genetic ancestry cluster associated with self-reported Caucasian donors. The aim of the study was to test whether cataloging public T cell receptors could identify signatures of past pathogen exposure. The study used immunosequencing to profile the T cell repertoires of approximately 630 subjects and linked those repertoires to cytomegalovirus serostatus. Along with the roughly 700-subject first cohort, a separate validation cohort of roughly 110 different subjects was used. To predict cytomegalovirus infection status, the study combined high-throughput TCR immunosequencing, statistical association of individual TCRs with disease status, and machine learning. A later analysis re-analyzed previously published TCR beta repertoires from approximately 700 donors and added high-resolution HLA genotyping to study TCR occurrence patterns. Rather than drawing on any new phenotypic data, the later analysis identified candidate immune exposures from TCR beta sequences and the way those sequences occurred across donors. In an earlier analysis of several hundred of the donors, high-throughput TCR beta sequencing was used to judge whether each TCR beta V gene segment behaved as functional or pseudogenic. Donor age, sex, ethnicity and CMV serostatus were collected together with the repertoire data. Genome-wide SNP genotypes for about 65% of the roughly 700 donors were used in a later genetic analysis, which treated that subset as a discovery cohort. All discovery cohort repertoires had been generated using a single sequencing platform. HLA typing covered class I and class II loci at four-digit resolution. The number of donors typed differed by locus, with roughly 629-640 for A, B, C, DRB1 and DQB1, roughly 520 for DQA1, over 600 for DPA1, and approximately 470 for DPB1. Several DR-DQ haplotypes were handled as single units for association and clustering because linkage in the cohort was strong. Among roughly 400 genotyped donors of the cohort, an average of roughly 230,000 unique TCR beta nucleotide sequences was sequenced per donor, of which about 19% were non-productive. General study outcomes and caveats: The authors suggested that the approach could potentially be generalized to other disease states and immunological phenotypes. A total of 164 TCR beta chains were listed by the study as associated with cytomegalovirus. The 87-base-pair reads could not distinguish some IMGT-functional V segments, including TRBV6-2 and TRBV6-3, so those segments were excluded. A cluster of highly shared sequence variants was judged likely to represent a technical artifact of the sequencing pipeline. In a later genetic analysis, fewer N-insertions in productive TCRs were reported among donors in an Asian-associated ancestry cluster than the approximately 710-donor mean. While some public TCRs were present in many individuals, most TCR sequences turned up only very rarely across donors. Because some donors lacked HLA typing at each locus, the association tests relied only on the typed subset. Roughly uniform sequencing depth across donors was assumed in presence/absence analyses, although this assumption may not hold. A later analysis found that HLA-associated TCR beta chains were more clonally expanded and had lower generation probabilities than equally common non-associated chains. Because counts were too low, some 17 rarely observed V segments, including chromosome 9 orphons, were excluded from the earlier analysis of several hundred of the donors. A later analysis found that TCR association rates varied across HLA loci, with DRB1 alleles showing the most associated TCRs and HLA-C alleles the fewest. A later analysis reported that several top co-occurrence clusters appeared linked to parvovirus B19, influenza, CMV and Epstein-Barr virus. A further reported finding was that TCR beta sequences accurately predicted the HLA-A and HLA-B alleles for most subjects in the first cohort. Only TCR beta chains were sequenced in this cohort, and the absence of alpha or paired-chain data limited detectable features. In a later analysis, some 17,000 TCR beta sequences were associated with specific HLA alleles at a false discovery rate of 0.05. In an earlier analysis of some 500 of the donors, most TCR beta V segments appeared in productive rearrangements about 90% or about 30% of the time, broadly matching IMGT annotations. For the cohort, immune exposure information was limited to CMV serostatus. In a later genetic analysis, a missense DCLRE1C variant was associated with V-gene and J-gene trimming of TCR beta chains, and the association was replicated in an independent cohort. The classifier was reported to diagnose cytomegalovirus status with high specificity and sensitivity in both the original and validation cohorts. Assigning TCR associations to individual alleles was difficult when HLA alleles, especially DR and DQ, strongly co-occurred. Correlated functional status among segregating V segments might reflect linkage disequilibrium, but an unknown experimental factor could not be ruled out. According to a later analysis, most CMV-associated TCR beta chains appeared to be HLA-restricted, and the HLA associations seemed to be driven largely by CMV exposure. In vitro tests confirmed that a few of the cytomegalovirus-associated TCR beta chains recognize cytomegalovirus antigens.

The cohort comprised some 680 healthy bone marrow donors. At the time of sampling, every cohort member was nominally healthy, though immune exposures that went unrecorded were likely present. The donor tested CMV seronegative, placing the donor among the 350 to 400 seronegative members of the cohort. Each donor provided a peripheral blood sample, and peripheral blood mononuclear cells were used for TCR beta sequencing. Genomic DNA was extracted from the blood cell samples with the Qiagen DNeasy Blood Extraction Kit. Library preparation was by the immunoSEQ multiplex PCR assay. The multiplex PCR relied on a mix of 60 forward primers for TCR Vbeta segments and 13 reverse primers for TCR Jbeta segments. A multiplex PCR assay on genomic DNA amplified the CDR3 region of rearranged TCR beta genes. On the Illumina HiSeq System, the amplified TCR beta libraries were sequenced as 87-base-pair reads. Per the original workflow: In a later analysis, about 80 million unique TCR beta chains were counted across the 500 to 850 repertoires, and roughly 10 million of these chains were shared by at least two donors. Raw reads were error-corrected and collapsed into unique sequences with a nearest-neighbor algorithm that merged closely related sequences to remove PCR and sequencing errors. CDR3 sequences were aligned to IMGT reference sequences to assign V, D and J gene segments. For a sequence to be retained, a match of at least six nucleotides was required to both a V gene segment and a J gene segment. Rearrangements were classified as productive when the CDR3 lacked stop codons and remained in frame with V and J, and all other rearrangements were classified as non-productive. Following IMGT convention, CDR3 was defined as the stretch from the second conserved V-encoded cysteine to the conserved J-encoded phenylalanine. The earlier analysis of around 640 of the donors excluded sequences that lacked an unambiguous match to a single V gene segment. An earlier analysis of 587 of the donors classified V segments as functional when productive rearrangements were above 56.7% and as segregating when the standard deviation between donors was above 5%. A statistical classification framework was developed to diagnose cytomegalovirus status using the catalog of TCR beta chain sequences. V and J gene assignment, in a later analysis, came from comparing TCR nucleotide sequences with IMGT/GENE-DB human TR gene sequences. Using the TCRdist pipeline, a later analysis assigned CDR3 sequences along with most-parsimonious VDJ recombination scenarios. A later analysis defined each TCR beta chain by its CDR3 amino acid sequence plus V-gene family, and excluded reads lacking a unique V-gene family. A later analysis removed 600 or so highly shared, low-generation-probability nucleotide sequences to deal with suspected cross-contamination and a sequencing artifact. For each public chain, a later analysis derived a clonal expansion index from normalized ranks of inferred template counts within each repertoire. Generation probabilities in a later analysis came from a VDJ recombination model fitted to out-of-frame rearrangements, and those results were checked against IGoR. In a later analysis, TCR-TCR, TCR-HLA and TCR-CMV co-occurrence was scored with hypergeometric tests, and a repertoire-size bias correction was applied to TCR pairs. In a later analysis, false discovery rates were estimated by permuting HLA or CMV assignments 20 times. In a later analysis, co-occurring TCRs were grouped using DBSCAN, with TCRdist sequence similarity added in when clustering inside HLA-allele-positive subsets. For co-occurrence clustering, repertoires with fewer than 30,000 or more than 120,000 public chains were excluded, along with a handful of repertoires with anomalous nucleotide sharing. This is the immuneACCESS table as TCRdb keeps it, with only in-frame sequences that have V and J called. A part of the clones is gone; compared with another copy, unresolved V genes explain less than half, and the rest is unexplained. Clone size and the V and J calls come from that table; the DNA yielded D and trimming. The sample includes about 170,000 clones, with over 75% observed a single time. Around 3.1% of the sample belongs to the ten largest clones.

CDR1 and CDR2, per the germline V gene, are SGHVS and FNYEAQ. V was cut back by 1 base and J by 1 base, leaving a gap of 4 bases between them. There are 13 amino acids in the CDR3, from cysteine to phenylalanine inclusive. The only DNA kept is the CDR3, 39 bases in frame from the first base. The sequencing input was PBMCs. The chain links TRBV7-6 with TRBJ1-1; the D gene cannot be resolved reliably. The receptor comes from a female donor in good health and CMV-seronegative. The CDR3 reads as follows: CASSLGQNTEAFF. The DNA sequence reads TGTGCCAGCAGCTTAGGACAGAACACTGAAGCTTTCTTT. Extended through the reference TRBV7-6 and TRBJ1-1 proteins, this CDR3 yields the full variable domain: GAGVSQSPRYKVTKRGQDVALRCDPISGHVSLYWYRQALGQGPEFLTYFNYEAQQDKSGLPNDRFSAERPEGSISTLTIQRTEQRDSAMYRCASSLGQNTEAFFGQGTRLTVV.